This T cell receptor (beta chain) is drawn from a study of blood T cell repertoires in COVID-19. Study context: T cells, B-cell-depleted T cells, or PBMCs provided the cDNA or gDNA that served as material.

Per germline, CDR1 SEHNR and CDR2 FQNEAQ (reference sequence). The V end lost 6 bases, the J end lost 5 bases, and 16 bases lay between the germline ends. The CDR3 sequence is 14 residues long. Sequencing used immunoSEQ multiplex PCR; TCRdb keeps in-frame clones, though not all of them. The sample consists of approximately 210,000 clones, approximately 86% of them appearing once. This TCR derives from a man aged 18 to 30 with active or convalescent COVID-19. This chain joins TRBV7-9 and TRBJ1-1, with D perhaps TRBD1 (5 bases). The material sequenced was peripheral blood. CDR3 DNA sequence: TGTGCCAGCAGTCAAGCTCAGGGTTTAACTGAAGCTTTCTTT. Translation gives CASSQAQGLTEAFF. Using reference TRBV7-9 and TRBJ1-1 for the parts outside the CDR3, the full variable domain is DTGVSQNPRHKITKRGQNVTFRCDPISEHNRLYWYRQTLGQGPEFLTYFQNEAQLEKSRLLSDRFSAERPKGSFSTLEIQRTEQGDSAMYLCASSQAQGLTEAFFGQGTRLTVV.